The clone carrying this TCR beta chain was observed at least ten times. The antigen is undetermined. V gave up 2 bases and J gave up 6 bases, with 7 bases separating them. The V gene's germline CDR1 is SGHTA and CDR2 FQGNSA. The CDR3 is made up of 13 amino acids. This sample was included in a study of Graves' ophthalmopathy and Graves' hyperthyroidism. Study-wide results and limits: Also, most clonotypes expanded in the thyroid above 0.001 frequency appeared in blood. The model's ophthalmopathy progression predictions had more than 55% sensitivity and 72.22% specificity. Separation of ophthalmopathy from stable hyperthyroidism was achieved by a 13-signature model, at 85% to 90% sensitivity and about 81% specificity.

RNA transcripts were the template, and TCR beta CDR3 regions were amplified from them. The authors performed first-round RT-PCR with HTBI primers and then a second-round multiplex PCR. One entry per CDR3 protein, called by TCRdb with MiXCR from the multiplex PCR reads. The table records roughly 600,000 distinct CDR3 sequences, approximately 37% of them present only once. Uncontrolled infections, other autoimmune diseases, pregnancy or lactation barred patients from enrollment. Sample: peripheral blood or thyroid tissue (not recorded which). The sequence came from an adult man with Graves' hyperthyroidism. This chain uses TRBV7-2 with TRBJ2-2, with D hard to call. The CDR3 nucleotides read TGTGCCAGCAGCTTAACGTGGGCCGGGGAGCTGTTTTTT. It translates to CASSLTWAGELFF.